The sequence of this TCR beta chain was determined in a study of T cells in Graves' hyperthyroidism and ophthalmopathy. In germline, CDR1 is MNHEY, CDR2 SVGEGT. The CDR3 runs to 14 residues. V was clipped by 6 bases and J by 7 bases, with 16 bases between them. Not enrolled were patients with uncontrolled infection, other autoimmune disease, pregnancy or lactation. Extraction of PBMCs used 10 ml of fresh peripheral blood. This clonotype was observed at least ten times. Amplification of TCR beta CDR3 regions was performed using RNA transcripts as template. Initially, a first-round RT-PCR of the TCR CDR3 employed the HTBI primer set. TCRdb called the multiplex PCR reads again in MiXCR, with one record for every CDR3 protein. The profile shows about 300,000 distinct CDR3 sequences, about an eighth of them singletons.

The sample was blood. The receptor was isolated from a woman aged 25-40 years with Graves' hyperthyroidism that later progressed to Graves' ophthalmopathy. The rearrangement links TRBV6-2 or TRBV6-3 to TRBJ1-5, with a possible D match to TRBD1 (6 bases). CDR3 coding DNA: TGTGCCAGCAGCCAACAGGGACGAGTGCAGCCCCAGCATTTT. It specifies CASSQQGRVQPQHF.